These 10 T cell receptor beta chains share one sample of origin, sequenced in a study of radiotherapy plus CTLA-4 blockade in lung cancer listed by TCRdb under 2018. The library was built by means of the immunoSEQ multiplex PCR assay. Imported from immuneACCESS, the table was reduced by TCRdb to in-frame sequences with V and J called. These copies leave out some clones; in studies compared against another copy, an unresolved V gene accounts for under half, and the cause of the remainder is not known. The sample data list roughly 110,000 clones, and roughly 77% of these were observed just once. The ten largest clonotypes hold roughly 3.1% of the sample. The starting material was peripheral blood, obtained from a patient treated with radiotherapy plus ipilimumab. The receptor source for this set is a human donor with non-small cell lung cancer that progressed on radiotherapy plus ipilimumab. Some clones in this sample may be carry-over from other donors' samples.

The rearrangement joins TRBV10-3 to TRBJ2-1, with D unresolved. Per germline, CDR1 ENHRY and CDR2 SYGVKD. The CDR3 loop spans 19 amino acids. V lost 4 bases to trimming and J lost 0 bases, with 22 bases between them. CDR3 protein: CAISAMIAEYSSSYNEQFF. For the CDR3, the DNA is TGTGCCATCAGTGCAATGATTGCAGAATACTCGAGCTCCTACAATGAGCAGTTCTTC.

The DNA for the CDR3 is TGTGCCAGCACTACCCGACAGGAGGAAGCTTTCTTT. Protein product: CASTTRQEEAFF. V and J are TRBV18 and TRBJ1-1; the D gene is possibly TRBD1 (6 bases). Trimming stripped 8 bases from V and 8 bases from J, with 15 bases between. The CDR3 runs 12 residues. Germline V gene lookup returns CDR1 KGHSH and CDR2 LQKENI. The full variable domain, its missing parts supplied by reference TRBV18 and TRBJ1-1, is NAGVMQNPRHLVRRRGQEARLRCSPMKGHSHVYWYRQLPEEGLKFMVYLQKENIIDESGMPKERFSAEFPKEGPSILRIQQVVRGDSAAYFCASTTRQEEAFFGQGTRLTVV.

This chain connects TRBV7-9 to TRBJ2-6; no definite D call. The germline V and J ends were trimmed by 5 bases and 0 bases, with 5 bases remaining between them. The CDR3 contains 14 residues. Germline V gene lookup returns CDR1 SEHNR and CDR2 FQNEAQ (reference sequence). This CDR3 is CASSRYSGANVLTF. CDR3 DNA: TGTGCCAGCAGCCGATACTCTGGGGCCAACGTCCTGACTTTC.

The chain carries TRBV5-6 and TRBJ1-2; D possibly corresponds to TRBD1 (6 bases). The CDR3 is made up of 15 amino acids. Per germline, CDR1 SGHDT and CDR2 YYEEEE. The V and J ends lost 1 base and 8 bases respectively, with 18 bases between them. Written as DNA, the CDR3 is TGTGCCAGCAGCTTGTACGGGGGGGGGCGGGAGGGCTACACCTTC. Its protein product is CASSLYGGGREGYTF.

This chain uses TRBV6-1 with TRBJ1-5; D call uncertain. The germline V gene has CDR1 MNHNS and CDR2 SASEGT. The CDR3 covers 15 residues. V lost 5 bases, J lost 1 base, and 12 bases lay in between. The CDR3 sequence: CASSRKAGSNQPQHF. The CDR3 DNA reads TGTGCCAGCAGTCGTAAGGCAGGAAGCAATCAGCCCCAGCATTTT.

The V and J genes are TRBV19 and TRBJ1-2; D ambiguous. CDR1 is LNHDA, CDR2 SQIVND, per germline (reference sequence). The CDR3 consists of 12 residues. V lost 6 bases and J 4 bases, leaving 9 bases between the germline ends. Written as DNA, the CDR3 is TGTGCCAGTAGAGAGAGGACCTATGGCTACACCTTC. The encoded protein is CASRERTYGYTF.

This rearrangement joins TRBV6-5 to TRBJ1-2; maybe TRBD1 (6 bases). Germline V gene data show CDR1 as MNHEY and CDR2 as SVGAGI. CDR3 length: 15 amino acids. With 2 bases removed from V and 4 bases from J, the gap between germline ends came to 14 bases. The CDR3 bases are TGTGCCAGCAGTTACACTTTGGGGGGCGGCTATGGCTACACCTTC. Translation gives CASSYTLGGGYGYTF.

This clone was counted many times. This rearrangement joins TRBV5-1 to TRBJ1-2; unclear D gene. Germline CDR1 is SGHRS and CDR2 is YFSETQ. The CDR3 is made up of 13 amino acids. V was pared by 4 bases and J by 2 bases, with 9 bases between. CDR3 protein: CASSPGLNYGYTF. CDR3 nucleotides: TGCGCCAGCAGCCCGGGCCTAAACTATGGCTACACCTTC.

The chain joins TRBV18 to TRBJ2-1, with no clear D. Germline V gene lookup returns CDR1 KGHSH and CDR2 LQKENI. V gave up 3 bases and J gave up 6 bases, with 18 bases separating them. This CDR3 is built from 16 residues. The DNA of the CDR3 is TGTGCCAGCTCACCTACAAATTTAAGGGCCTCCAATGAGCAGTTCTTC. It specifies CASSPTNLRASNEQFF.

The rearrangement links TRBV6-1 to TRBJ1-6; TRBD1 agrees at 10 bases. Trimming took 4 bases from V and 4 from J; bases not matched to a gene: 16. The CDR3 is made up of 20 amino acids. The germline V gene has CDR1 MNHNS and CDR2 SASEGT. CDR3 region: CASSGRRDRGIGDYNSPLHF. Here the CDR3 DNA reads TGTGCCAGCAGTGGAAGACGGGACAGGGGTATAGGGGATTATAATTCACCCCTCCACTTT.